These T cell receptor beta chains were read from a single sample in a study of cytomegalovirus exposure and HLA in healthy donors. This table comes from immunoSEQ multiplex PCR, and its TCRdb copy is limited to in-frame clones, with some not included. The table includes approximately 150,000 clones, roughly 77% detected once. The sequencing input was PBMCs. The receptors originated from a woman in her forties in good health and CMV-seropositive. Both conserved end residues are part of each CDR3. Fields, in order: CDR3 protein, CDR3 DNA, J gene, V gene, D gene, clone size. D genes are given only for firm matches. Where a row states a size, it is once, few, many or the class of an expanded clone; other rows omit it.

CDR3 protein: CASSPIGQGFTDTQYF; CDR3 DNA: TGCGCCAGCAGCCCCATCGGACAGGGGTTCACAGATACGCAGTATTTT; J gene: TRBJ2-3; V gene: TRBV5-1; D gene: TRBD1; clone size: NA
CDR3 protein: CAISESGGEGNYGYTF; CDR3 DNA: TGTGCCATCAGTGAGTCTGGAGGGGAGGGAAACTATGGCTACACCTTC; J gene: TRBJ1-2; V gene: TRBV10-3; D gene: NA; clone size: NA
CDR3 protein: CASSSLGAGANVLTF; CDR3 DNA: TGTGCCAGCAGTTCCCTAGGGGCTGGGGCCAACGTCCTGACTTTC; J gene: TRBJ2-6; V gene: TRBV11-2; D gene: NA; clone size: once
CDR3 protein: CASSQDPAGNSPLHF; CDR3 DNA: TGCGCCAGCAGCCAAGACCCTGCCGGGAATTCACCCCTCCACTTT; J gene: TRBJ1-6; V gene: TRBV4-1; D gene: NA; clone size: few
CDR3 protein: CASSSISRGTEAFF; CDR3 DNA: TGTGCCAGCTCCTCCATTAGCAGGGGTACTGAAGCTTTCTTT; J gene: TRBJ1-1; V gene: TRBV19; D gene: NA; clone size: NA
CDR3 protein: CASVPTSGINEQFF; CDR3 DNA: TGTGCCAGCGTTCCGACTAGCGGGATTAATGAGCAGTTCTTC; J gene: TRBJ2-1; V gene: TRBV6-5; D gene: TRBD2; clone size: NA
CDR3 protein: CASTSGTSGIDTQYF; CDR3 DNA: TGTGCCAGCACCTCCGGGACTAGCGGGATTGATACGCAGTATTTT; J gene: TRBJ2-3; V gene: TRBV2; D gene: TRBD2; clone size: few
CDR3 protein: CASRKLTSGGGETQYF; CDR3 DNA: TGTGCCAGCAGGAAATTGACTAGCGGGGGTGGGGAGACCCAGTACTTC; J gene: TRBJ2-5; V gene: TRBV5-4; D gene: TRBD2; clone size: NA
CDR3 protein: CASRDRGWGNEKLFF; CDR3 DNA: TGTGCCAGCAGAGACAGGGGATGGGGTAATGAAAAACTGTTTTTT; J gene: TRBJ1-4; V gene: TRBV6-6; D gene: TRBD1; clone size: NA
CDR3 protein: CASSLGGRQGTEAFF; CDR3 DNA: TGTGCCAGCAGCTTAGGCGGTAGACAGGGGACTGAAGCTTTCTTT; J gene: TRBJ1-1; V gene: TRBV7-8; D gene: TRBD1; clone size: NA
CDR3 protein: CASSVEDATGNTIYF; CDR3 DNA: TGTGCCAGCAGCGTGGAGGACGCTACTGGAAACACCATATATTTT; J gene: TRBJ1-3; V gene: TRBV9; D gene: NA; clone size: few
CDR3 protein: CASSGRQRNYGYTF; CDR3 DNA: TGTGCCAGCAGTGGACGACAGAGAAACTATGGCTACACCTTC; J gene: TRBJ1-2; V gene: TRBV25-1; D gene: NA; clone size: NA
CDR3 protein: CASSHRQGRDQPQHF; CDR3 DNA: TGTGCCAGCAGCCACCGACAGGGCAGGGATCAGCCCCAGCATTTT; J gene: TRBJ1-5; V gene: TRBV7-8; D gene: TRBD1; clone size: NA
CDR3 protein: CASSSVGDSGEQYF; CDR3 DNA: TGTGCCAGCAGTTCAGTAGGGGACTCTGGAGAGCAGTACTTC; J gene: TRBJ2-7; V gene: TRBV6-6; D gene: NA; clone size: once
CDR3 protein: CASSLAPGQGLGYTF; CDR3 DNA: TGTGCCAGCAGCTTAGCGCCGGGACAGGGGTTAGGCTACACCTTC; J gene: TRBJ1-2; V gene: TRBV7-2; D gene: TRBD1; clone size: NA
CDR3 protein: CASSYSGQGYEQYF; CDR3 DNA: TGTGCCAGCAGTTATTCGGGACAGGGCTACGAGCAGTACTTC; J gene: TRBJ2-7; V gene: TRBV6-5; D gene: TRBD1; clone size: NA
CDR3 protein: CASSQALAGVAAGELFF; CDR3 DNA: TGCGCCAGCAGCCAAGCCCTAGCGGGAGTTGCAGCCGGGGAGCTGTTTTTT; J gene: TRBJ2-2; V gene: TRBV4-3; D gene: TRBD2; clone size: NA
CDR3 protein: CASSLVAGGTDTQYF; CDR3 DNA: TGTGCCAGCAGCTTGGTAGCGGGGGGCACAGATACGCAGTATTTT; J gene: TRBJ2-3; V gene: TRBV7-9; D gene: TRBD2; clone size: NA
CDR3 protein: CASGRAGGSYNEQFF; CDR3 DNA: TGTGCCAGCGGTCGGGCGGGAGGGTCCTACAATGAGCAGTTCTTC; J gene: TRBJ2-1; V gene: TRBV9; D gene: TRBD2; clone size: NA
CDR3 protein: CASSQVRGTATHEQYF; CDR3 DNA: TGCGCCAGCAGCCAAGTAAGGGGGACAGCGACCCACGAGCAGTACTTC; J gene: TRBJ2-7; V gene: TRBV4-3; D gene: TRBD1; clone size: once
CDR3 protein: CASSPGGGGGYTF; CDR3 DNA: TGCGCCAGCAGTCCAGGGGGAGGAGGCGGCTACACCTTC; J gene: TRBJ1-2; V gene: TRBV10-2; D gene: TRBD1; clone size: few
CDR3 protein: CASSYSGTRNEKLFF; CDR3 DNA: TGTGCCAGCAGTTATTCCGGGACACGTAATGAAAAACTGTTTTTT; J gene: TRBJ1-4; V gene: TRBV6-5; D gene: NA; clone size: few
CDR3 protein: CASRGGTAFTEAFF; CDR3 DNA: TGTGCCAGCAGGGGCGGGACAGCCTTCACTGAAGCTTTCTTT; J gene: TRBJ1-1; V gene: TRBV5-5; D gene: TRBD1; clone size: once
CDR3 protein: CAWSADRGNTIYF; CDR3 DNA: TGTGCCTGGAGTGCGGACAGGGGAAACACCATATATTTT; J gene: TRBJ1-3; V gene: TRBV30; D gene: TRBD1; clone size: NA
CDR3 protein: CASSPWTGALYEQYF; CDR3 DNA: TGTGCCAGCAGCCCCTGGACAGGGGCCCTCTACGAGCAGTACTTC; J gene: TRBJ2-7; V gene: TRBV7-9; D gene: TRBD1; clone size: NA
CDR3 protein: CATSSAGSGADTQYF; CDR3 DNA: TGTGCCACCAGCAGCGCCGGTTCAGGGGCAGATACGCAGTATTTT; J gene: TRBJ2-3; V gene: TRBV15; D gene: NA; clone size: once
CDR3 protein: CASSLKGGLPEAFF; CDR3 DNA: TGTGCCAGCAGCCTGAAGGGAGGTTTGCCTGAAGCTTTCTTT; J gene: TRBJ1-1; V gene: TRBV6-5; D gene: NA; clone size: few
CDR3 protein: CASSLSVSLTEAFF; CDR3 DNA: TGCGCCAGCAGCTTGAGTGTGAGTCTCACTGAAGCTTTCTTT; J gene: TRBJ1-1; V gene: TRBV5-1; D gene: NA; clone size: few
CDR3 protein: CASSLLSPGLAGEGTGELFF; CDR3 DNA: TGTGCCAGCAGTTTACTTTCACCGGGACTAGCGGGAGAAGGGACCGGGGAGCTGTTTTTT; J gene: TRBJ2-2; V gene: TRBV27; D gene: TRBD2; clone size: NA
CDR3 protein: CASSSGLVYNEQFF; CDR3 DNA: TGCGCCAGCAGCTCCGGACTAGTTTACAATGAGCAGTTCTTC; J gene: TRBJ2-1; V gene: TRBV5-1; D gene: TRBD2; clone size: NA
CDR3 protein: CASSLGQSYNEQFF; CDR3 DNA: TGCGCCAGCAGCTTGGGACAGAGCTACAATGAGCAGTTCTTC; J gene: TRBJ2-1; V gene: TRBV5-1; D gene: NA; clone size: NA
CDR3 protein: CASSDDKPGQGAPEAFF; CDR3 DNA: TGTGCCAGCAGTGACGATAAACCGGGACAGGGGGCCCCTGAAGCTTTCTTT; J gene: TRBJ1-1; V gene: TRBV25-1; D gene: TRBD1; clone size: NA
CDR3 protein: CASSEGPKTDTQYF; CDR3 DNA: TGTGCCAGCAGTGAAGGGCCCAAAACAGATACGCAGTATTTT; J gene: TRBJ2-3; V gene: TRBV6-1; D gene: NA; clone size: NA